The 3 T cell receptor beta chains below all came from one sample that was sequenced in a study of Ad26.COV2.S vaccination and SARS-CoV-2 variants. The treatment is: approximately 18 received Ad26.COV2.S at low or high dose, single or two shots; about 5 received placebo; per-sample allocation not given. At day 63 after the first vaccine or placebo injection, samples were drawn. Using immunoSEQ multiplex PCR, the repertoire was profiled, and TCRdb retains in-frame clones only, with some absent. The sample shows about 350,000 clones, 75% to 90% of them seen only once. The sequences come from peripheral blood, collected in a trial of Ad26.COV2.S vaccine versus placebo. The receptors were gathered from a person between 18 and 65 years old who received the Ad26.COV2.S COVID-19 vaccine or a placebo.

The chain recombines TRBV2 with TRBJ1-1, with 9 bases lining up with TRBD1. Germline V gene sequence: CDR1 SNHLY, CDR2 FYNNEI. The CDR3 spans 15 residues. Trimming took 2 bases from V and 3 from J; bases not matched to a gene: 4. The CDR3 loop reads CASSERRTGDTEAFF. In DNA, the CDR3 is TGTGCCAGCAGTGAAAGAAGGACAGGGGACACTGAAGCTTTCTTT. Full variable domain (remainder filled in from reference TRBV2 and TRBJ1-1): EPEVTQTPSHQVTQMGQEVILRCVPISNHLYFYWYRQILGQKVEFLVSFYNNEISEKSEIFDDQFSVERPDGSNFTLKIRSTKLEDSAMYFCASSERRTGDTEAFFGQGTRLTVV.

V is TRBV28 and J is TRBJ1-5; perhaps TRBD1 as D (6 bases). Between the trimmed V and J ends, which lost 5 bases and 4 bases, there was a span of 12 bases. The CDR3 has 14 residues. CDR1 and CDR2 from the germline V gene are MDHEN and SYDVKM. CDR3 sequence reads: CASSKTQGNQPQHF. The CDR3 DNA reads TGTGCCAGCAGTAAAACACAGGGAAATCAGCCCCAGCATTTT.

The V and J genes are TRBV3-1 (or the pseudogene TRBV3-2) and TRBJ2-3; D not resolved. The CDR3 spans 11 residues. Germline V CDR1 and CDR2: LGHDT, YNNKEL (reference sequence). The V and J ends lost 5 bases and 6 bases respectively, with 6 bases between them. This CDR3 reads CASSVSDTQYF. CDR3 sequence (DNA): TGTGCCAGCAGCGTCAGTGATACGCAGTATTTT.